This TCR beta chain emerged from a study of a mutant IDH1 vaccine in newly diagnosed glioma. Study-wide context: Investigators started vaccination 4-6 weeks after radiotherapy alone, or with temozolomide cycles.

Broader study findings: The occurrence of vaccine-induced immune responses was seen in around 95% of patients. Pseudoprogression apparently tracked independently of changes in top peripheral T cell clonotypes.

Only in-frame clones appear in the TCRdb table, and some are missing; sequencing was by immunoSEQ multiplex PCR. The profile shows 40,000 or so clones, around 85% of them singletons. Time point of the sample: week 23, last vaccination. The investigators gave 300 ug of mutant IDH1 20-mer peptide in each vaccine dose, together with topical imiquimod. For this clone: Its antigen is currently unknown.

The V and J ends lost 5 bases and 9 bases, in that order; junction bases with no gene match: 9. The germline CDR1 and CDR2 sequences are SGHNT and YYREEE (reference sequence). The CDR3 length is 15 residues. The TCR originated in a woman in her late teens or twenties with glioma. Some clones in this sample may be carry-over from other donors' samples. V gene TRBV5-4 combines with J gene TRBJ2-1; 12 bases align to TRBD2. The starting material was PBMCs, obtained from a glioma patient whose treatment included an IDH1 peptide vaccine. CDR3 sequence: CASRLAGGPKGEQFF. The CDR3 DNA reads TGTGCCAGCAGGCTAGCGGGGGGGCCTAAGGGTGAGCAGTTCTTC.